The sequence of this TCR beta chain was determined in a study of blood T cells in healthy people across ages. The overall study: Using template switching, researchers captured about one barcoded beta molecule for each two T cells. Findings and limits, study-wide: Higher diversity and more naive CD4+ cells were features of long-lived donors, compared to aged donors. Researchers judged that diversity estimates from one million T cells fell short of true values.

Unmatched junction bases numbered 14, after V lost 3 bases and J lost 4 bases. This CDR3 spans 16 amino acids. The germline V gene encodes CDR1 DFQATT and CDR2 SNEGSKA (reference sequence). This clonotype occurred a few times. Its antigen is as yet unknown. The authors ran a second PCR of about 6 to 11 cycles using a sample-barcoded 5' primer and a J-beta primer mix. Each CDR3 protein is one row after TCRdb ran MiXCR on the 5' RACE reads. The sample lists some 700,000 distinct CDR3 sequences; about 20% were seen once. Sequencing used blood. The receptor was isolated from a man between 70 and 80 years old in good health. V and J are TRBV20-1 and TRBJ2-5, with 7 nucleotides matching TRBD2. The DNA of the CDR3 is TGCAGTGCTAGTCTCCCCCGAGCGGGGAGAACAGAGACCCAGTACTTC. It codes for CSASLPRAGRTETQYF.